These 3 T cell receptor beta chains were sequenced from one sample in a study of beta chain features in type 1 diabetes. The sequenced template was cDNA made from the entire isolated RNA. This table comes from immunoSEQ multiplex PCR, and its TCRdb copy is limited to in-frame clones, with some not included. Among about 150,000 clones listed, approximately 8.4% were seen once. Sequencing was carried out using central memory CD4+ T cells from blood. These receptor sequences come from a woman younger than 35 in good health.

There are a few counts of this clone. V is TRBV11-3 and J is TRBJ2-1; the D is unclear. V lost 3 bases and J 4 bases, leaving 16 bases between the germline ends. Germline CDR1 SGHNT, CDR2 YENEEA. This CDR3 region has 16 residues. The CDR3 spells CASSLEAISNYNEQFF. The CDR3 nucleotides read TGTGCCAGCAGCTTGGAAGCGATCTCGAATTACAATGAGCAGTTCTTC. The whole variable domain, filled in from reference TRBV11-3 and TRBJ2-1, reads EAGVVQSPRYKIIEKKQPVAFWCNPISGHNTLYWYLQNLGQGPELLIRYENEEAVDDSQLPKDRFSAERLKGVDSTLKIQPAELGDSAVYLCASSLEAISNYNEQFFGPGTRLTVL.

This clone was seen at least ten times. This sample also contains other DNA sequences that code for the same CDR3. Written as DNA, the CDR3 is TGCGCCAGCAGCCCAGGGACTAGCGGCGAGACCCAGTACTTC. As protein: CASSPGTSGETQYF. V gene TRBV5-1 combines with J gene TRBJ2-5; 11 bases map to TRBD2. This CDR3 is built from 14 residues. The germline gives CDR1 SGHRS, CDR2 YFSETQ. The V segment lost 4 bases and the J segment 5 bases; nucleotides outside the gene matches: 4.

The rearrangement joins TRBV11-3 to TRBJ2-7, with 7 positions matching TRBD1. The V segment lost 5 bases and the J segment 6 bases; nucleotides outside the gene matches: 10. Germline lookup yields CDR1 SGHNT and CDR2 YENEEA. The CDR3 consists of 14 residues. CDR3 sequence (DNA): TGTGCCAGCAGCCGCGGACAGGCGGTCCGCGAGCAGTACTTC. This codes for CASSRGQAVREQYF.